This passage covers 19 T cell receptor beta chains from one sample sequenced in a study of cytomegalovirus exposure and HLA in healthy donors. Primers included in the PCR were 60 Vbeta and 13 Jbeta primers. Produced via immunoSEQ multiplex PCR; TCRdb's table is partial and in-frame only. The sample comprises fewer than 200,000 clones, 83% of which are singletons, and about 1.6% rests with the top ten. Specimen: PBMCs. These receptor sequences come from a man aged 45 to 65 in good health and CMV-seronegative.

V is TRBV5-1 and J is TRBJ1-2; 7 bases agree with TRBD1. Germline trimming cut 3 bases from V and 4 bases from J; bases unmatched to any gene: 6. Germline V lookup: CDR1 SGHRS, CDR2 YFSETQ. The CDR3 length is 14 residues. The CDR3 loop reads CASSSSRDSYGYTF. The CDR3, as DNA: TGCGCCAGCAGCTCGTCCCGGGACAGCTATGGCTACACCTTC.

This CDR3 is CASSQVTGGTDTQYF. The CDR3 nucleotides are TGTGCCAGCAGCCAAGTCACGGGGGGCACAGATACGCAGTATTTT. The rearrangement joins TRBV4-2 to TRBJ2-3; possible D gene TRBD2, 6 bases. The germline V and J ends were trimmed by 1 base and 1 base, with 9 bases remaining between them. The CDR3 is made up of 15 amino acids. Germline V gives CDR1 LGHNA, CDR2 YNFKEQ.

V is TRBV5-6 and J is TRBJ2-1; 11 nucleotides align to TRBD1. Unmatched junction bases numbered 10, after V lost 2 bases and J lost 6 bases. The CDR3 spans 17 residues. Germline V gene lookup returns CDR1 SGHDT and CDR2 YYEEEE. The CDR3 nucleotides read TGTGCCAGCAGCTTTTGGACAGGGGGCAGCCGCCCCAATGAGCAGTTCTTC. This gives the protein CASSFWTGGSRPNEQFF.

The chain uses TRBV6-9 and TRBJ2-3, with a possible D match to TRBD2 (6 bases). V lost 0 bases to trimming and J lost 2 bases, with 15 bases between them. Germline V gene data show CDR1 as MNHGY and CDR2 as SVAAGI. The CDR3 spans 17 residues. The CDR3 is CASSYSKVGGNTDTQYF. The CDR3 nucleotides read TGTGCCAGCAGTTATTCGAAGGTTGGGGGGAACACAGATACGCAGTATTTT.

J is TRBJ2-2 and V is TRBV7-8, with a tentative D call TRBD1 (5 bases). There are 13 residues in the CDR3. Germline CDR1 reads SGHVS; CDR2 reads FQNEAQ. V dropped 6 bases and J dropped 4 bases, with 9 bases sitting between them. CDR3 nucleotides: TGTGCCAGCAGGGTACAGGTCACCGGGGAGCTGTTTTTT. Translating it yields CASRVQVTGELFF.

This chain connects TRBV5-7 to TRBJ2-7, with 10 nucleotides matching TRBD2. TRBV5-7 qualifies as an ORF whose function is uncertain. CDR3 length: 15 amino acids. The ends lost 0 bases at V and 4 bases at J; junction bases unmatched: 4. This CDR3 reads CASSLEREGRYEQYF. The CDR3 region has the DNA TGTGCCAGCAGCTTGGAGCGGGAGGGCCGGTACGAGCAGTACTTC.

The J gene is TRBJ2-2, the V gene TRBV7-8; D call uncertain. CDR1 SGHVS and CDR2 FQNEAQ come from the germline V gene. There are 15 residues in the CDR3. The ends were cut back, 3 bases at V and 4 bases at J, with 12 bases in the middle. CDR3 nucleotides: TGTGCCAGCAGCTTTAGCCGCCCGAGCACCGGGGAGCTGTTTTTT. Translated, it gives CASSFSRPSTGELFF.

Details on this clone: The sample holds other DNA sequences that translate to the same CDR3. This sequence joins TRBV2 and TRBJ2-1, with D maybe TRBD2 (7 bases). Germline CDR1 and CDR2: SNHLY and FYNNEI. This CDR3 has 15 residues. V lost 6 bases and J 5 bases, leaving 17 bases between the germline ends. The CDR3 bases are TGTGCCAGCAGGCTGGAGGGGGGGACTCACAATGAGCAGTTCTTC. Translating it yields CASRLEGGTHNEQFF.

The gene calls are TRBV5-1 and TRBJ1-3; no clear D. CDR1 is SGHRS and CDR2 is YFSETQ in the germline V gene. Trimming stripped 1 base from V and 0 bases from J, with 8 bases between. The CDR3 covers 15 residues. CDR3 sequence: CASSLFGDSGNTIYF. The CDR3 DNA follows: TGCGCCAGCAGCTTGTTCGGGGACTCTGGAAACACCATATATTTT.

The J gene is TRBJ2-1, the V gene TRBV9, with 8 bases aligning to TRBD2. This CDR3 is 16 amino acids long. The J segment lost 8 bases and the V segment lost 4 bases, leaving 14 bases of the junction unmatched. The germline V gene has CDR1 SGDLS and CDR2 YYNGEE. CDR3 in amino acids: CASSITGTRWVDEQFF. CDR3 nucleotides: TGTGCCAGCAGCATCACCGGGACTAGGTGGGTCGATGAGCAGTTCTTC.

The DNA of the CDR3 is TGTGCCAGCAGCAAAGAGAGACAGAATCAGCCCCAGCATTTT. Its translation is CASSKERQNQPQHF. This chain links TRBV11-2 with TRBJ1-5; D possibly corresponds to TRBD1 (5 bases). Germline V gene data show CDR1 as SGHAT and CDR2 as FQNNGV. V gave up 5 bases and J gave up 4 bases, with 12 bases separating them. The CDR3 totals 14 residues.

This clone was seen more than once but under ten times. The rearrangement uses TRBV19 and TRBJ1-1; 11 bases align to TRBD1. The CDR3 contains 17 residues. Germline trimming cut 4 bases from V and 0 bases from J; bases unmatched to any gene: 7. Germline CDR1 is LNHDA and CDR2 is SQIVND (reference sequence). CDR3 nucleotide sequence: TGTGCCAGTAGTACCTTTAGGACAGGGGGCTTGAACACTGAAGCTTTCTTT. This encodes CASSTFRTGGLNTEAFF.

The chain is built from TRBV30 and TRBJ1-4; maybe TRBD1 (6 bases). V lost 2 bases, J lost 5 bases, and 15 bases lay in between. The germline V gene has CDR1 GTSNPN and CDR2 SVGIG (reference sequence). The length of the CDR3 is 15 residues. The CDR3 loop is CAWSRSQGRNEKLFF. The CDR3 bases are TGTGCCTGGAGTCGAAGTCAGGGGAGAAATGAAAAACTGTTTTTT.

The V call is TRBV7-3, the J call TRBJ2-5, with 8 bases aligning to TRBD2. The V segment lost 3 bases and the J segment 1 base; nucleotides outside the gene matches: 1. CDR3 length equals 14 residues. The germline CDR1 and CDR2 sequences are SGHTA and FQGTGA. The CDR3 coding sequence is TGTGCCAGCAGCTTCGGGGGGGCCCAAGAGACCCAGTACTTC. This encodes CASSFGGAQETQYF.

The chain couples TRBV5-6 to TRBJ1-4, with TRBD1 as a possible D gene (5 bases). CDR3 length: 14 residues. The ends were cut back, 4 bases at V and 5 bases at J, with 12 bases in the middle. Per germline, CDR1 SGHDT and CDR2 YYEEEE. CDR3 region: CASSRSRQNEKLFF. The CDR3 DNA is TGTGCCAGCAGCCGCTCCAGACAGAATGAAAAACTGTTTTTT. Based on the CDR3 plus reference TRBV5-6 and TRBJ1-4, the full variable domain is DAGVTQSPTHLIKTRGQQVTLRCSPKSGHDTVSWYQQALGQGPQFIFQYYEEEERQRGNFPDRFSGHQFPNYSSELNVNALLLGDSALYLCASSRSRQNEKLFFGSGTQLSVL.

The DNA of the CDR3 is TGTGCCAGCAGTTATACGGCGGGGAAACTCACCGGGGAGCTGTTTTTT. Translating it yields CASSYTAGKLTGELFF. The J gene is TRBJ2-2, the V gene TRBV6-5; perhaps TRBD2 as D (6 bases). The CDR3 is 16 residues long. Trimming removed 3 bases from V and 4 bases from J, with 15 bases in between. Germline values: CDR1 MNHEY, CDR2 SVGAGI.

The chain carries TRBV2 and TRBJ1-5, with 7 bases that match TRBD1. The CDR3 spans 15 residues. Germline values: CDR1 SNHLY, CDR2 FYNNEI. V dropped 2 bases and J dropped 6; count of bases not matched to a gene: 7. The CDR3 nucleotides are TGTGCCAGCAGTGAATCCAAAAGGGGGCGTCAGCCCCAGCATTTT. It translates to CASSESKRGRQPQHF.

CDR3 amino acids: CASSESAGDRELFF. Written as DNA, the CDR3 is TGTGCCAGCAGTGAATCAGCGGGAGATAGGGAGCTGTTTTTT. This chain links TRBV2 with TRBJ2-2, with 8 bases that match TRBD2. This CDR3 region has 14 residues. Germline V lookup: CDR1 SNHLY, CDR2 FYNNEI. J was trimmed by 9 bases and V by 2 bases; bases with no gene match: 5. Combining the CDR3 with reference TRBV2 and TRBJ2-2 gives the whole variable domain EPEVTQTPSHQVTQMGQEVILRCVPISNHLYFYWYRQILGQKVEFLVSFYNNEISEKSEIFDDQFSVERPDGSNFTLKIRSTKLEDSAMYFCASSESAGDRELFFGEGSRLTVL.

V is TRBV19 and J is TRBJ1-5, with unresolved D. Looked up from germline, CDR1 is LNHDA and CDR2 is SQIVND (reference sequence). Trimming removed 2 bases at V and 5 bases at J, with 4 bases between. CDR3 length: 12 residues. CDR3 DNA sequence: TGTGCCAGTAGTATATCGTATCAGCCCCAGCATTTT. The encoded protein is CASSISYQPQHF. Full variable domain (outside the CDR3, taken from reference TRBV19 and TRBJ1-5): DGGITQSPKYLFRKEGQNVTLSCEQNLNHDAMYWYRQDPGQGLRLIYYSQIVNDFQKGDIAEGYSVSREKKESFPLTVTSAQKNPTAFYLCASSISYQPQHFGDGTRLSIL.